This entry concerns a single T cell receptor (beta chain). Its matching antigen is unknown. J lost 2 bases, V lost 7 bases, and 6 bases had no gene match. This CDR3 is 14 amino acids long. Looked up from germline, CDR1 is SGHTA and CDR2 is FQGNSA. This entry is derived from a study of T cell responses to AZD1222 COVID-19 vaccine. General study points: The study reported that nearly half of spike-specific TCRs target unmutated variant regions. The peak T cell response came first, and repertoires were sampled only after it.

Sequencing used immunoSEQ multiplex PCR; TCRdb keeps in-frame clones, though not all of them. Here the sample spans around 84,000 clones, 87% being singletons. The material sequenced was peripheral blood, taken on day 0 of AZD1222 vaccination. The TCR sequence derives from an adult in good health. The V call is TRBV7-2, the J call TRBJ2-5, with 8 bases fitting TRBD2. CDR3 sequence (DNA): TGTGCCAGCACCCCCGGGGGGGGGCAAGAGACCCAGTACTTC. Its translation: CASTPGGGQETQYF.